A single sample is the source of the 10 T cell receptor beta chains below, sequenced in a study of blood T cell repertoires in COVID-19 (dated by TCRdb to the early 2020s). Library prep was done by the immunoSEQ multiplex PCR assay. In its TCRdb copy, this immuneACCESS table keeps in-frame sequences only and misses some clones. Where compared with another copy, unresolved V genes explain less than half of these, and the others have no known cause. A total of some 340,000 clones appear in this sample, around 88% of them only once. Clones ranked in the top ten supply 2.5% to 3.5% of the sample. Sequencing was carried out using peripheral blood. All receptors come from a man aged 30 to 45 with active or convalescent COVID-19.

This chain connects TRBV10-3 to TRBJ2-1; TRBD2 matches at 14 bases. The junction had 9 bases not matched to a gene; V was cut back by 4 bases and J by 7 bases. Looked up from germline, CDR1 is ENHRY and CDR2 is SYGVKD. The CDR3 sequence is 17 residues long. The DNA of the CDR3 is TGTGCCATCAGTGGACTAGCGGGGGGGATTTACACGAATGAGCAGTTCTTC. Translation: CAISGLAGGIYTNEQFF.

Notes on this clone: It is unclear where the CDR3 begins or ends on the DNA, so no DNA is shown, and the CDR3 is as TCRdb lists it. The rearrangement joins TRBV12-1 to TRBJ2-7; the table's D call TRBD1 went unverified against the DNA. TRBV12-1 counts as a pseudogene. The CDR3 extends over 15 residues, inclusive of both ends. CDR3 sequence: CASSFWGQGSHEQYF.

The V gene is TRBV27, the J gene TRBJ2-7, with 10 bases that match TRBD2. CDR1 MNHEY and CDR2 SMNVEV come from the germline V gene (reference sequence). Trimming cost V 5 bases and J 3 bases; bases outside gene matches: 1. CDR3 length: 13 residues. DNA for the CDR3: TGTGCCAGCAGTAGCGGGAGGGGCTACGAGCAGTACTTC. It codes for CASSSGRGYEQYF.

This clone came up a few times. The CDR3 DNA is TGTGCCAGCAGACCCCAACAGGGGCGATACTTAGAGTTCTTC. Protein: CASRPQQGRYLEFF. The chain carries TRBV6-5 and TRBJ2-1; 7 nucleotides line up with TRBD1. The length of the CDR3 is 14 residues. The V gene end was trimmed by 6 bases and the J gene end by 14 bases; junction bases not matched to a gene: 16. Germline V gives CDR1 MNHEY, CDR2 SVGAGI.

The V and J genes are TRBV28 and TRBJ1-1, with D maybe TRBD1 (5 bases). From germline, CDR1 is MDHEN and CDR2 SYDVKM. V lost 6 bases and J 6 bases, leaving 11 bases between the germline ends. The CDR3 spans 12 residues. This chain's CDR3 is CASSLRQPEAFF. The CDR3 coding sequence is TGTGCCAGCAGCCTCAGACAGCCTGAAGCTTTCTTT.

The chain combines TRBV5-1 with TRBJ1-1; 7 bases are a match to TRBD1. From germline, CDR1 is SGHRS and CDR2 YFSETQ. This CDR3 region has 13 residues. V lost 3 bases, J lost 6 bases, and 5 bases stayed unmatched. CDR3 coding DNA: TGCGCCAGCAGCTCCGGGACAGTCCCTGAAGCTTTCTTT. This codes for CASSSGTVPEAFF.

The J gene is TRBJ1-5, the V gene TRBV7-2, with 9 nucleotides matching TRBD1. V shed 5 bases and J 7 bases; nucleotides not matched to a gene: 3. In germline, CDR1 is SGHTA, CDR2 FQGNSA. The length of the CDR3 is 13 residues. The DNA of the CDR3 is TGTGCCAGCAGCAGGGACAGGGAACAGCCCCAGCATTTT. The encoded protein is CASSRDREQPQHF.

The rearrangement uses TRBV19 and TRBJ1-4, with 8 bases fitting TRBD1. This CDR3 contains 15 residues. Germline V gene lookup returns CDR1 LNHDA and CDR2 SQIVND (reference sequence). J gave up 8 bases and V 5 bases, and 10 bases lay outside the gene matches. DNA for the CDR3: TGTGCCAGTAGTCGCAAAACAGGGGGAGCGGAAAAACTGTTTTTT. It encodes CASSRKTGGAEKLFF. The entire variable domain, with the rest obtained from reference TRBV19 and TRBJ1-4, is as follows: DGGITQSPKYLFRKEGQNVTLSCEQNLNHDAMYWYRQDPGQGLRLIYYSQIVNDFQKGDIAEGYSVSREKKESFPLTVTSAQKNPTAFYLCASSRKTGGAEKLFFGSGTQLSVL.

The chain couples TRBV7-9 to TRBJ1-2; D may be TRBD1 (6 bases). The germline gives CDR1 SEHNR, CDR2 FQNEAQ (reference sequence). The ends were cut back, 4 bases at V and 5 bases at J, with 17 bases in the middle. This CDR3 comprises 15 residues. The CDR3 sequence is CASSSGTSTGYGYTF. As DNA, the CDR3 is TGTGCCAGCAGCTCCGGGACATCCACCGGTTATGGCTACACCTTC.

This clone was seen only once. The chain combines TRBV10-3 with TRBJ2-2, with D perhaps TRBD1 (5 bases). The CDR3 runs 15 residues. The germline V gene encodes CDR1 ENHRY and CDR2 SYGVKD. Between the trimmed V and J ends, which lost 4 bases and 2 bases, there was a span of 11 bases. CDR3 bases: TGTGCCATCAGTGGAATGGGGCAAAACACCGGGGAGCTGTTTTTT. It encodes CAISGMGQNTGELFF.